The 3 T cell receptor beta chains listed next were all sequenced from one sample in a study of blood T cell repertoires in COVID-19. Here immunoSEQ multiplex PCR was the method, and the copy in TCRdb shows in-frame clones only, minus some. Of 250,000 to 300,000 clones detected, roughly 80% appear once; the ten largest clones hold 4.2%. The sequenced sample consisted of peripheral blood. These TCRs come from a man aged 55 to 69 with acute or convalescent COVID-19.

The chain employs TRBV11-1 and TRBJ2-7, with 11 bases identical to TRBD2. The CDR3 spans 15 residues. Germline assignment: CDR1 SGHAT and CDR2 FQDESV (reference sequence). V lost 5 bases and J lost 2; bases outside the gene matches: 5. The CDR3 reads CASSDGLAGPYEQYF. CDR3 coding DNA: TGTGCCAGCAGCGATGGACTAGCGGGTCCCTACGAGCAGTACTTC.

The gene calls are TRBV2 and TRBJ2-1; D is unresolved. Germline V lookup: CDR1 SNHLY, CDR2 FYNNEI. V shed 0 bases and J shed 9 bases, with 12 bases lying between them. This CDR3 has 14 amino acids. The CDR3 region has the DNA TGTGCCAGCAGTGAAGCGTGGTTAGCCGGTGAGCAGTTCTTC. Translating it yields CASSEAWLAGEQFF. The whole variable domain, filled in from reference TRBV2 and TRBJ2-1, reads EPEVTQTPSHQVTQMGQEVILRCVPISNHLYFYWYRQILGQKVEFLVSFYNNEISEKSEIFDDQFSVERPDGSNFTLKIRSTKLEDSAMYFCASSEAWLAGEQFFGPGTRLTVL.

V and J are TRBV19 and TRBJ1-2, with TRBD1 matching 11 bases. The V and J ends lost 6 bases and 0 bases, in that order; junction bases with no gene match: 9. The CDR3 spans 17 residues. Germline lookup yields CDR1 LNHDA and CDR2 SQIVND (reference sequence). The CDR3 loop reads CASRDRGHASSNYGYTF. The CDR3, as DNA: TGTGCCAGTAGGGACAGGGGGCACGCGAGTTCTAACTATGGCTACACCTTC.